The TCR beta chain under discussion was sequenced for a study of blood T cell repertoires in COVID-19 (dated by TCRdb to about 2020). About the full investigation: Samples from collaborators originated in the United States, Italy and Spain and spanned both the acute and convalescent phases of COVID-19. The material from the prospective study consisted of cDNA or gDNA derived from T cells, B-cell-depleted T cells, or PBMCs. Deeply sampled blood TCRbeta repertoires from subjects exposed to, actively infected with, or recovered from COVID-19 were included in the dataset. The samples were drawn from two sources: the first 160 participants of the ongoing ImmuneRACE study, and 1,200 or so subjects contributed by 6 global collaborators. Nearly every sample came with metadata listing a de-identified subject ID, COVID-19 status, age in years and sex. The repertoires were made available in a free public database intended to serve as a resource for research on the immune response to SARS-CoV-2. Where available, HLA class I and class II types were obtained from metadata supplied by the sample provider rather than from assay-based typing.

The immunoSEQ Assay, a bias-controlled multiplex PCR, was used to amplify TCRbeta CDR3 regions from genomic DNA. In the paper's pipeline: The number of nucleated cells in each sample was estimated by amplification of reference gene primers within the assay. Sequence reads were collapsed and filtered to measure the absolute abundance of every unique TCRbeta CDR3 rearrangement. For each sample, productive Simpson clonality was calculated by taking the square root of Simpson's diversity index across productive rearrangements. The source is immuneACCESS, and TCRdb retained only in-frame sequences with V and J called. Part of the clones is not carried over; for the studies checked, unresolved V genes explain less than half of this, and the remainder is unexplained. That table is the source of V, J and clone size, and D and trimming were worked out from the DNA. For this sample there are 330,000 or so clones; about 87% appear just once. 5% of the sample is taken by the ten largest.

The paper as a whole reports these results and caveats: The amount of clinical and demographic metadata varied by source and participant and was provided uncurated.

Turning to this clone: Its antigen is unknown. No much larger clonotype is one base removed from it; base qualities were not supplied.

The germline V gene encodes CDR1 MDHEN and CDR2 SYDVKM. V drops 7 bases and J drops 5 bases, leaving 11 bases in between. The CDR3, cysteine through phenylalanine, is 12 amino acids long. The CDR3 DNA has 36 bases and is translated from base 1. Participants in the prospective study were enrolled through a virtual design, were aged about 18 to 90 years, and lived in about two dozen United States geographic areas. In the prospective study, participants were assigned to cohorts based on the clinical history participants reported in a screening survey and a study questionnaire. Recovered participants in ImmuneRACE Cohort 3 were defined as having two consecutive negative NP/OP PCR tests, clearance from a healthcare professional, or resolution of symptoms. Mobile phlebotomists in the prospective study collected whole blood, serum and a nasopharyngeal or oropharyngeal swab from every participant. Over a roughly 2-month period, participants in the prospective study had the option of providing additional blood draws and questionnaires. Before DNA extraction, blood samples from the prospective study were shipped at room temperature or frozen.

This sequence uses TRBV28 and TRBJ2-5, with no confidently assigned D gene. The sequence derives from a man aged 25-45 years who had recovered from COVID-19. The source material was PBMCs or T cells enriched from blood (not recorded which). The bases are TGTGCCAGCACTGGAGATGTCGAGACCCAGTACTTC. This encodes CASTGDVETQYF.